Sequencing of this T cell receptor beta chain was carried out in a study of persistence of HIV-infected CD4 T cells. This was the immunoSEQ version 4 assay in survey mode. Profiling relied on immunoSEQ multiplex PCR, and the TCRdb table lists in-frame clones only, not all of them. Here the sample spans tens of thousands of clones, approximately 90% being singletons. Cells were stimulated nonspecifically with anti-CD3/anti-CD28 magnetic beads. CD4+ T cells upregulating both CD40 ligand and CD69 were sorted as responding cells. V lost 1 base to trimming and J lost 0 bases; unmatched junction nucleotides: 5. Germline CDR1 and CDR2: SGHNT and YYREEE (reference sequence). The CDR3 covers 16 residues. Comment on this clone: The target antigen is unknown.

This sample comprised CD4+ T cells sorted from PBMCs after roughly 18-hour stimulation, obtained from a patient who received antiretroviral therapy. The chain has TRBV5-4 and TRBJ2-5; 8 bases align to TRBD2. The TCR originated in an adult man with HIV who was CMV-seropositive. The CDR3 DNA is TGTGCCAGCAGCTTGTGGGGCGGGGGGTACCAAGAGACCCAGTACTTC. This gives the protein CASSLWGGGYQETQYF.